Listed below are T cell receptor beta chains from one sample, sequenced in a study of blood T cell repertoires in COVID-19. Measured with immunoSEQ multiplex PCR; TCRdb has only the in-frame clones, and not every one. The sample records almost 350,000 clones, roughly 89% being singletons. Sequenced material: peripheral blood. These receptors came from an older woman with COVID-19, enrolled during active disease. Both conserved end residues are part of each CDR3. The D gene is left open where the match is weak. Size is omitted from some rows. Given values are once, few, many or a class for expanded clones.

>NA|TRBJ2-3|TRBD1|TRBV5-1
TGCGCCAGCAGCTTAGCATCTTACAGGGGAGATACGCAGTATTTT
CASSLASYRGDTQYF
>NA|TRBJ1-1|NA|TRBV2
TGTGCCAGCAACTTAATTTTGTCGAACACTGAAGCTTTCTTT
CASNLILSNTEAFF
>NA|TRBJ2-3|NA|TRBV5-4
TGTGCCAGCAGCTTGGGACTATTTGAGGCAGATACGCAGTATTTT
CASSLGLFEADTQYF
>NA|TRBJ1-4|NA|TRBV6-5
TGTGCCAGCAGTTACGACGGGTTTAGTGAAAAACTGTTTTTT
CASSYDGFSEKLFF
>NA|TRBJ2-7|NA|TRBV18
TGTGCCAGCTCACCTTCTATTACACAGAGCTCCTACGAGCAGTACTTC
CASSPSITQSSYEQYF
>NA|TRBJ1-4|NA|TRBV5-4
TGTGCCAGCAGCTTCCAGGGAATTAGCGAAAAACTGTTTTTT
CASSFQGISEKLFF
>NA|TRBJ1-1|TRBD1|TRBV2
TGTGCCAGCAGTGAACTGGACAGGGGTTCCACTGAAGCTTTCTTT
CASSELDRGSTEAFF
>NA|TRBJ1-2|TRBD1|TRBV5-1
TGCGCCAGCAGCTGGGGACAGGGGGCAGATGGCTACACCTTC
CASSWGQGADGYTF
>NA|TRBJ1-2|NA|TRBV12-3/TRBV12-4
TGTGCCAGCGGCCTGTGGGGCGGCTACACCTTC
CASGLWGGYTF
>NA|TRBJ2-7|TRBD2|TRBV2
TGTGCCAGCAGTGCCGGGACTAGCGGGGACACTGACTCCTACGAGCAGTACTTC
CASSAGTSGDTDSYEQYF
>NA|TRBJ2-1|TRBD1|TRBV27
TGTGCCAGCAGCCCACAGGGGGGTTACAATGAGCAGTTCTTC
CASSPQGGYNEQFF
>NA|TRBJ1-5|NA|TRBV18
TGTGCCAGCTCACCACAGGGGGGGAATCAGCCCCAGCATTTT
CASSPQGGNQPQHF
>NA|TRBJ1-1|TRBD1|TRBV7-8
TGTGCCAGCAGCCCCTCAGGACAGGGTGGCACTGAAGCTTTCTTT
CASSPSGQGGTEAFF
>NA|TRBJ1-2|NA|TRBV27
TGTGCCAGCACCCTGGACAGTCCGGCCGGCCCTCCTAACTATGGCTACACCTTC
CASTLDSPAGPPNYGYTF
>NA|TRBJ1-4|NA|TRBV3-1/TRBV3-2
TGTGCCAGCAGCCATCGGGGGTTGGGTAATGAAAAACTGTTTTTT
CASSHRGLGNEKLFF
>NA|TRBJ1-1|NA|TRBV28
TGTGCCAGCAGTTTATGGCGGGAGAACACTGAAGCTTTCTTT
CASSLWRENTEAFF
>once|TRBJ2-5|TRBD2|TRBV20-1
TGCAGTGCTAGTACCGGGACTAGCCTAGAGACCCAGTACTTC
CSASTGTSLETQYF
>once|TRBJ2-1|NA|TRBV7-3
TGTGCCAGCAGCTTGTTAAGAGGCTTGGGTGAGCAGTTCTTC
CASSLLRGLGEQFF
>NA|TRBJ2-1|NA|TRBV13
TGTGCCAGCAGCTCCAGATCACATCAGGGATATGAGCAGTTCTTC
CASSSRSHQGYEQFF
>once|TRBJ2-5|NA|TRBV28
TGTGCCAGCAGGCCAGGGGGGTGGGAGACCCAGTACTTC
CASRPGGWETQYF
>NA|TRBJ1-3|NA|TRBV5-6
TGTGCCAGCAGCTTGAACAGGCTCTCTGGAAACACCATATATTTT
CASSLNRLSGNTIYF
>NA|TRBJ2-7|NA|TRBV5-4
TGTGCCAGCAGCGCCCGGGACACCGAGCAGTACTTC
CASSARDTEQYF
>NA|TRBJ1-2|TRBD1|TRBV18
TGTGCCAGCTCACCAGGACAGGGTTACAACTATGGCTACACCTTC
CASSPGQGYNYGYTF
>NA|TRBJ1-1|NA|TRBV5-6
TGTGCCAGCAGCTTGGGGGCAGGTTCGAACACTGAAGCTTTCTTT
CASSLGAGSNTEAFF
>NA|TRBJ1-4|TRBD1|TRBV5-1
TGCGCCAGCAGTTTGGGTGACAGGGGGAGTGAAAAACTGTTTTTT
CASSLGDRGSEKLFF
>once|TRBJ2-2|NA|TRBV11-1
TGTGCCAGCAGCTTGGCCGAGAACACCGGGGAGCTGTTTTTT
CASSLAENTGELFF
>NA|TRBJ1-4|TRBD1|TRBV28
TGTGCCAGCAGGACAGGGGGGTCTGGTGAAAGACTGTTTTTT
CASRTGGSGERLFF